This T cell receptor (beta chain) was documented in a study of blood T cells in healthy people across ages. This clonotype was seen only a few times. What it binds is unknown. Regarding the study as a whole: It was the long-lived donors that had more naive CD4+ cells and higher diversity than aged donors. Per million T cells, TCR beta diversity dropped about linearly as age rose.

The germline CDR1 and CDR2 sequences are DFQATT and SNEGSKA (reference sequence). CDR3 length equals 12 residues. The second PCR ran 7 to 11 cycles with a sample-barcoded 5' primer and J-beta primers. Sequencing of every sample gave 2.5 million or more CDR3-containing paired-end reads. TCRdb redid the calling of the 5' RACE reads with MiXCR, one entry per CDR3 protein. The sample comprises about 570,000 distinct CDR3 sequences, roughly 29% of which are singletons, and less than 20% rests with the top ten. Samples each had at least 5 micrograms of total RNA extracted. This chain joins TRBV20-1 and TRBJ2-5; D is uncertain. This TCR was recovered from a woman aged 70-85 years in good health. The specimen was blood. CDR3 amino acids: CSLSVNQETQYF. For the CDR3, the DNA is TGCAGCCTCTCCGTGAATCAAGAGACCCAGTACTTC.